The 4 T cell receptor beta chains below come from one sample, sequenced in a study of blood T cell repertoires in COVID-19. The assay was immunoSEQ multiplex PCR, and TCRdb's table has in-frame clones only and misses some. The data contain around 300,000 clones, about 87% of them seen just once; the ten biggest clones take up over 4%. The sequencing sample was made of PBMCs or T cells enriched from blood (not recorded which). These receptors all come from a woman aged 25 to 39 who had recovered from COVID-19.

The chain carries TRBV27 and TRBJ2-7; a weak D match, TRBD2 (6 bases). CDR1 and CDR2 from the germline V gene are MNHEY and SMNVEV (reference sequence). The CDR3 runs 13 residues. With 2 bases removed from V and 9 bases from J, the gap between germline ends came to 14 bases. The CDR3 loop is CASSLTGYGRQYF. CDR3 nucleotides: TGTGCCAGCAGTTTAACAGGATACGGGAGGCAGTACTTC.

This chain connects TRBV12-3 or TRBV12-4 to TRBJ2-6, with D unclear. Trimming cost V 7 bases and J 3 bases, with 4 bases left between them. The CDR3 has 12 amino acids. The CDR3: CASTLGANVLTF. The CDR3 DNA reads TGTGCCAGCACCCTTGGGGCCAACGTCCTGACTTTC.

V and J are TRBV10-3 and TRBJ1-5; tentatively, D is TRBD1 (5 bases). The V gene lost 11 bases and the J gene lost 5 bases, with 16 bases spanning the gap. CDR3 length: 13 amino acids. Germline-derived CDR1 and CDR2 are ENHRY and SYGVKD. The CDR3 region is CASTGAAHQPQHF. In nucleotides, the CDR3 is TGTGCCTCGACTGGGGCGGCTCATCAGCCCCAGCATTTT.

The gene calls are TRBV5-1 and TRBJ2-1; a possible D gene is TRBD1 (5 bases). V was shortened by 7 bases and J by 6 bases, with 11 bases between the two germline ends. CDR3 size: 12 residues. Per germline, CDR1 SGHRS and CDR2 YFSETQ. The CDR3 reads CASLGPFNEQFF. The CDR3 nucleotides are TGCGCCAGCCTGGGGCCCTTCAATGAGCAGTTCTTC.